This TCR beta chain was identified during a study of T cells in Graves' hyperthyroidism and ophthalmopathy. This clonotype was seen a single time. Its matching antigen is unknown. Researchers amplified the TCR beta CDR3 regions from RNA transcripts. The primer set for the first-round RT-PCR of the TCR CDR3 was HTBI. TCRdb ran MiXCR on the multiplex PCR reads and lists one entry per CDR3 protein. The sample has roughly 57,000 distinct CDR3 sequences, around 50% seen once. Findings and caveats of the study: In blood, most of the thyroid clonotypes expanded above 0.001 were also present.

This receptor was obtained from a woman aged 55-70 years with Graves' ophthalmopathy. The sequenced material came from blood.

The CDR3 DNA reads TGTGCCATCAGGACGGGACAGGGGGCGAATGAGCAGTTCTTC. Amino acids: CAIRTGQGANEQFF. The rearrangement joins TRBV10-3 to TRBJ2-1, with TRBD1 identical over 12 bases. This CDR3 comprises 14 residues. Germline CDR1 ENHRY, CDR2 SYGVKD. V dropped 6 bases and J dropped 7; count of bases not matched to a gene: 4.